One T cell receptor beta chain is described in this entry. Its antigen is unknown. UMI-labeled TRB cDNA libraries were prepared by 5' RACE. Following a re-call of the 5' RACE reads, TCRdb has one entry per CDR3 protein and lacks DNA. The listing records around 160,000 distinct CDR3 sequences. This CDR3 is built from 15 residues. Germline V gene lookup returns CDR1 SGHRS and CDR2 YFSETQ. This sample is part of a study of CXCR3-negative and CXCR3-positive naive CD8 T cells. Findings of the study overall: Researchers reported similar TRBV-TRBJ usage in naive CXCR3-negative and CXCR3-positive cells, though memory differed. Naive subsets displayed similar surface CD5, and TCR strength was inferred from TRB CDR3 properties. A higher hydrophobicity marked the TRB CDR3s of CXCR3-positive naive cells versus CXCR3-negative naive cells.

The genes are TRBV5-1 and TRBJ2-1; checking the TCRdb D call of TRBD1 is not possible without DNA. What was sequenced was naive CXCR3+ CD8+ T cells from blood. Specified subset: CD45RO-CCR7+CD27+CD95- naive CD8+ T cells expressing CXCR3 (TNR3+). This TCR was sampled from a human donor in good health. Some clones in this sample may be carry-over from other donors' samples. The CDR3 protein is CASSLARGTQNEQFF.